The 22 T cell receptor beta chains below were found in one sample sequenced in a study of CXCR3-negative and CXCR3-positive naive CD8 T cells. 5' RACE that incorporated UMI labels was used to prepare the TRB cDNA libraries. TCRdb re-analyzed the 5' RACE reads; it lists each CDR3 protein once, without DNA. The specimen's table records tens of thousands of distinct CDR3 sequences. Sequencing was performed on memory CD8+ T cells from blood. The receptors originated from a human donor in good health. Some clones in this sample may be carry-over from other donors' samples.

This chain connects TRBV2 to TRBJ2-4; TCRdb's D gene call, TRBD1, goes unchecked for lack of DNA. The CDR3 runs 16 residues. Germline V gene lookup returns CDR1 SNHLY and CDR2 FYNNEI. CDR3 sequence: CASRGTGTKAKNIQYF.

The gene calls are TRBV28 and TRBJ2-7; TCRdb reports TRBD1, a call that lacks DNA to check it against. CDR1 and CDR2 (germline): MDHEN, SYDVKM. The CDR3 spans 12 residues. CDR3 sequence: CASSLLGPEQYF.

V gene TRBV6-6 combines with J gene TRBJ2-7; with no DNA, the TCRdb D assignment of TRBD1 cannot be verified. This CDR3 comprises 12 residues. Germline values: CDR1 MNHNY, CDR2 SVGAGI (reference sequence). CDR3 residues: CASSLGGNEQYF.

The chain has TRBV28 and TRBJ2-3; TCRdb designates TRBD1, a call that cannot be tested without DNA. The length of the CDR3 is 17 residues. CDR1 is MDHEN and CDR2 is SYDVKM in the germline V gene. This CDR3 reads CASSFLDRAIGTDTQYF.

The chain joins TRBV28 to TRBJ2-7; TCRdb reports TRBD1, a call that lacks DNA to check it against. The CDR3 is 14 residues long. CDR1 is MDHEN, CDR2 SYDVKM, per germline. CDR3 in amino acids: CASSSPLGTYEQYF.

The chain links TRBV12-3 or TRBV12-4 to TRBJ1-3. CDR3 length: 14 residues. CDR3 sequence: CASGTGLSGNTIYF.

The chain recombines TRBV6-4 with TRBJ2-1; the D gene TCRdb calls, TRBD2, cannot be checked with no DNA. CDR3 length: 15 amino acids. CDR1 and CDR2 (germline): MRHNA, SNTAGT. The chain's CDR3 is CASSLRGGQSDEQFF.

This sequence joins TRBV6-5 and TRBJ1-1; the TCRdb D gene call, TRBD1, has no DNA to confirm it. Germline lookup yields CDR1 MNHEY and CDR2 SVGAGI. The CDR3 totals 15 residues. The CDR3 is CASSYSLTGLTEAFF.

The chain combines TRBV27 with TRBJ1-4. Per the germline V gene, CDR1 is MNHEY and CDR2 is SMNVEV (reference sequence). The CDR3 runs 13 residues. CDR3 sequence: CASRGATNEKLFF.

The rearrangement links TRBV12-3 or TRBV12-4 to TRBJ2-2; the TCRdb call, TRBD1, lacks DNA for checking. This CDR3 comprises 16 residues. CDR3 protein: CASSQRGTDKRRELFF.

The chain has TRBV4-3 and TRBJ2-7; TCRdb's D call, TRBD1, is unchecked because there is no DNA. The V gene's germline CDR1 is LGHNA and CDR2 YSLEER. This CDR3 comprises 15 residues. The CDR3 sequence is CASSQEVTGGYEQYF.

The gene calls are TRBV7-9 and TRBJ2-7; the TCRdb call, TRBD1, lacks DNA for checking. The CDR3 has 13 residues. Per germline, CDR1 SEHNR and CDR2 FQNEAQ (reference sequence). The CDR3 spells CASSPPGSYEQYF.

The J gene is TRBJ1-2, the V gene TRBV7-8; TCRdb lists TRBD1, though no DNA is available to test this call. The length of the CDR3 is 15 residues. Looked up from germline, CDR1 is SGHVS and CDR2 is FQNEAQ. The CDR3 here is CASSSTGHTYYGYTF.

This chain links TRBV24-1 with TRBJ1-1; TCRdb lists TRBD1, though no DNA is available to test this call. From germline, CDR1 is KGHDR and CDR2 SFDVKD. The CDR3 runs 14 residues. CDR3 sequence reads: CATSDGTGNTEAFF.

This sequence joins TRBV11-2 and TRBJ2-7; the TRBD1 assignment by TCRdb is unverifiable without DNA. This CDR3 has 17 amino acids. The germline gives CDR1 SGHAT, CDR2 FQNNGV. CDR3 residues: CASSFPPDGTSRDEQYF.

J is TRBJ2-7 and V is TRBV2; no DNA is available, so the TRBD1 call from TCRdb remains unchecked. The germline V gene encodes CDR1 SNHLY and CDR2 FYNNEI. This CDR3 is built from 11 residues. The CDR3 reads CAKGTEYEQYF.

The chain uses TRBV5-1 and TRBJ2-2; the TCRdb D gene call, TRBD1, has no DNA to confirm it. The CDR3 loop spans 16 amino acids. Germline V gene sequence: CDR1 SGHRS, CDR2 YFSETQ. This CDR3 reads CASSRVPWKGGGELFF.

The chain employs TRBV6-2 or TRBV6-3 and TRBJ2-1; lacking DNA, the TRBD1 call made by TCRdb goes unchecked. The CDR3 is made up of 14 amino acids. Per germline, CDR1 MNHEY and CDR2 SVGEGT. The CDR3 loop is CASSYVAGSSEQFF.

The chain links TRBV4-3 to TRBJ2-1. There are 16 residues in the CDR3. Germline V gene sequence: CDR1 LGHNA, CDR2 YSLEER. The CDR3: CASSPGVTGIDNEQFF.

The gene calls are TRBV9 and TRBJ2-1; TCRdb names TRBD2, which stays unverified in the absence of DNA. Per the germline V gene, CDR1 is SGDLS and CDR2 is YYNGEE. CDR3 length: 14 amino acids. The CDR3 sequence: CASSVVSSGNEEFF.

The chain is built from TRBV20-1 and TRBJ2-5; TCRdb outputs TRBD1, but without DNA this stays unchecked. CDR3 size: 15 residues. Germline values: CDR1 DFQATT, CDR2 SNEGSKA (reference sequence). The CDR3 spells CSARPDWGAQETQYF.

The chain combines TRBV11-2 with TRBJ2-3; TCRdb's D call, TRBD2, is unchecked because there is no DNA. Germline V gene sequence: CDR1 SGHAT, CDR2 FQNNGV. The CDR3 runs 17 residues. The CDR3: CASSLSASGGGQDTQYF.